This is a list of T cell receptor beta chains from one sample in a study of blood T cell repertoires in COVID-19. The repertoire was sequenced with immunoSEQ multiplex PCR; TCRdb's copy has only in-frame clones and lacks some. The sample has about 240,000 clones, more than 80% seen once; the top ten hold around 5.5%. Sequencing was performed on peripheral blood. The receptor source for this set is a human donor in a cohort sampled during active COVID-19. Each CDR3 is given with its conserved first and last residue. D genes are given only for firm matches.

d_call j_call v_call cdr3_aa
TRBD2 TRBJ2-7 TRBV6-1 CASSEREGYEQYF
NA TRBJ1-5 TRBV5-1 CASSLDGSNQPQHF
TRBD1 TRBJ2-2 TRBV19 CASSIRDSLNTGELFF
TRBD2 TRBJ2-1 TRBV11-2 CASSRRLADLGVSYNEQFF
TRBD2 TRBJ2-2 TRBV3-1/TRBV3-2 CASSQDHSGDSGELFF
NA TRBJ1-5 TRBV6-5 CASSYSHSNNQPQHF
TRBD1 TRBJ1-3 TRBV7-9 CASSLTGSSGNTIYF
TRBD1 TRBJ1-4 TRBV9 CASSIRTGKGEKLFF
TRBD2 TRBJ2-3 TRBV27 CASSLGLAGGGGTDTQYF
NA TRBJ1-2 TRBV28 CASSRGLGGYTF
TRBD2 TRBJ2-1 TRBV7-2 CASSLKAGGQIRNEQFF
NA TRBJ2-5 TRBV2 CASSEQQGGVETQYF
NA TRBJ1-1 TRBV15 CATSREGRRTEAFF
NA TRBJ2-7 TRBV30 CAWSRASAYYEQYF
TRBD1 TRBJ1-5 TRBV15 CATSLEGAGNQPQHF
NA TRBJ2-5 TRBV7-6 CASSFTVAETQYF
TRBD2 TRBJ2-1 TRBV11-3 CASSFGLAAYNEQFF
NA TRBJ2-4 TRBV2 CASTLRENIQYF
TRBD1 TRBJ1-2 TRBV18 CASSAGQGSTNYGYTF
NA TRBJ2-3 TRBV2 CASRWEGGSDTQYF
NA TRBJ1-6 TRBV28 CASSSHGGDSPLHF
NA TRBJ2-1 TRBV5-1 CASSLSGRSENEQFF
NA TRBJ1-5 TRBV11-2 CASSLGGQSNQPQHF
TRBD2 TRBJ2-7 TRBV27 CASSLSKGGYEQYF
TRBD2 TRBJ2-1 TRBV7-2 CASSGGTSGYNEQFF
NA TRBJ2-2 TRBV3-1/TRBV3-2 CASRETGNTGELFF
TRBD1 TRBJ2-1 TRBV19 CASSPNDRGRNNEQFF
NA TRBJ1-5 TRBV12-3/TRBV12-4 CASSSVNQPQHF
NA TRBJ1-5 TRBV19 CASSGQGKDTSNQPQHF
NA TRBJ1-4 TRBV5-1 CASSFRGPDEKLFF
TRBD1 TRBJ2-2 TRBV9 CASSVGQGPGELFF
TRBD2 TRBJ2-3 TRBV11-3 CASSLRGSLVDTQYF
TRBD2 TRBJ2-7 TRBV24-1 CATSVFGREQYF
NA TRBJ1-2 TRBV5-6 CASSSTSGSNYGYTF
TRBD1 TRBJ1-2 TRBV7-2 CASSLGGQGNYGYTF
NA TRBJ1-5 TRBV6-2/TRBV6-3 CASSYPQGQPQHF
TRBD2 TRBJ2-2 TRBV27 CASRRLAGAGTGELFF
NA TRBJ2-7 TRBV7-9 CASSLGGEWPSKQYF
TRBD2 TRBJ2-2 TRBV5-4 CASSFRGRGAGELFF
TRBD2 TRBJ2-2 TRBV24-1 CATSVGTSVNTGELFF
TRBD2 TRBJ2-1 TRBV4-1 CASSRGLAGEYNEQFF
NA TRBJ1-4 TRBV10-2 CASSEAGQEKLFF
TRBD1 TRBJ2-1 TRBV5-5 CASSLEDRASNEQFF
NA TRBJ1-2 TRBV9 CASSVDGGVNYGYTF
NA TRBJ1-1 TRBV6-5 CASTSRTPNTEAFF
NA TRBJ2-7 TRBV30 CAWEEGFTYEQYF
NA TRBJ1-6 TRBV3-1/TRBV3-2 CASRPSDRGSPLHF
NA TRBJ2-5 TRBV6-2/TRBV6-3 CASSLLKETQYF
TRBD2 TRBJ2-1 TRBV19 CASSLGTSGGYPQFF